These 2 T cell receptor beta chains came from one sample sequenced in a study of cytomegalovirus exposure and HLA in healthy donors. This PCR relied on a set of 60 Vbeta primers and 13 Jbeta primers. The protocol was immunoSEQ multiplex PCR, while the TCRdb copy is restricted to in-frame clones and leaves out a portion. The top ten clones hold around 7% of a sample with 170,000 or so clones, about 80% of them seen once. Sequencing was performed on PBMCs. Source of these receptors: a man aged 25-45 years in good health and CMV-seropositive.

The sample holds a few counts of this clone. DNA of the CDR3: TGTGCCACCAGCTTGGGACTAGCGGGGCCAGATACGCAGTATTTT. As protein: CATSLGLAGPDTQYF. This chain connects TRBV15 to TRBJ2-3; 13 bases agree with TRBD2. This CDR3 region has 15 residues. The V gene's germline CDR1 is LNHNV and CDR2 YYDKDF (reference sequence). V lost 5 bases to trimming and J lost 4 bases; unmatched junction nucleotides: 3.

This clone was counted a few times. The CDR3 sequence: CASSPGGNSGGEKLFF. The CDR3, as DNA: TGTGCCAGCAGTCCAGGGGGGAACAGCGGGGGTGAAAAACTGTTTTTT. V and J are TRBV28 and TRBJ1-4, with 7 nucleotides matching TRBD1. Looked up from germline, CDR1 is MDHEN and CDR2 is SYDVKM. V lost 5 bases to trimming and J lost 7 bases; unmatched junction nucleotides: 13. The CDR3 has 16 amino acids.